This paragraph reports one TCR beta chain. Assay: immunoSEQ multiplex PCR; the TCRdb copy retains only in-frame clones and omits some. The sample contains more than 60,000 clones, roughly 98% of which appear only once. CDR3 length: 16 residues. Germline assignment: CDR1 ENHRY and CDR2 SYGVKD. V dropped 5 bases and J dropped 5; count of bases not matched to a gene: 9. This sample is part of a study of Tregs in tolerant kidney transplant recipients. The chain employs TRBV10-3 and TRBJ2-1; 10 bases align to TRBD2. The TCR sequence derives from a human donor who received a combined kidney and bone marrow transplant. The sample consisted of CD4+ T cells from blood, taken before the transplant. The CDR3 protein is CAISSQLAGLHNEQFF. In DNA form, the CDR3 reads TGTGCCATCAGTTCCCAACTAGCGGGGTTACACAATGAGCAGTTCTTC.